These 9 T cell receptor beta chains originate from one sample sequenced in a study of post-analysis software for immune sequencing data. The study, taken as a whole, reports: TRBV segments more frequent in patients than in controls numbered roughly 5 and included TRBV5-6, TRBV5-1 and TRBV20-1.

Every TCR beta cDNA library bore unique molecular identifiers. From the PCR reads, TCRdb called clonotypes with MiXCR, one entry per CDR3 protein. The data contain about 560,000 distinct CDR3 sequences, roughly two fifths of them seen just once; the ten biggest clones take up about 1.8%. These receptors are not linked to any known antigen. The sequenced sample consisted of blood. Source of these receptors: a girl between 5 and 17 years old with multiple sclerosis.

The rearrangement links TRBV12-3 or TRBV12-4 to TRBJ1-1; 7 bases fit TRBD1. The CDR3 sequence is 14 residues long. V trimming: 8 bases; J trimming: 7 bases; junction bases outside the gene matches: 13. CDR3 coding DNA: TGTGCCAGCCTTACCCACAGGGACAGTAGTGAAGCTTTCTTT. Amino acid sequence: CASLTHRDSSEAFF.

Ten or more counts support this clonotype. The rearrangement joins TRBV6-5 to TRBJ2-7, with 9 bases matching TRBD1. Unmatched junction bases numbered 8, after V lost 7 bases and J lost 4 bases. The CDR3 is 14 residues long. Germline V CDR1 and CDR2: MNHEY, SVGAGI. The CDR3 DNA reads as TGTGCCAGCACCCCTCGGGACAGGGTTTACGAGCAGTACTTC. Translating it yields CASTPRDRVYEQYF.

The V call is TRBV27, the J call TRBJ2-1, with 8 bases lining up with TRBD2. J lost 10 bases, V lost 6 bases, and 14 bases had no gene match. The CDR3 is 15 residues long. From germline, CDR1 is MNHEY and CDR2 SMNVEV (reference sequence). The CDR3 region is CASRSQPGLGNEQFF. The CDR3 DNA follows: TGTGCCAGCAGGTCCCAACCGGGACTAGGCAACGAGCAGTTCTTC.

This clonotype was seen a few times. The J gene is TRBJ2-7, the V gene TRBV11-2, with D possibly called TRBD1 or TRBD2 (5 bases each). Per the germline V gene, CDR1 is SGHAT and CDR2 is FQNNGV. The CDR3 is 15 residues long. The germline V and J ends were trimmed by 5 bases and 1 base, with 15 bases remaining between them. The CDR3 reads CASSLGAQISYEQYF. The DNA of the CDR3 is TGTGCCAGCAGCCTCGGGGCCCAGATTTCCTACGAGCAGTACTTC. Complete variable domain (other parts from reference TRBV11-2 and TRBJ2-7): EAGVAQSPRYKIIEKRQSVAFWCNPISGHATLYWYQQILGQGPKLLIQFQNNGVVDDSQLPKDRFSAERLKGVDSTLKIQPAKLEDSAVYLCASSLGAQISYEQYFGPGTRLTVT.

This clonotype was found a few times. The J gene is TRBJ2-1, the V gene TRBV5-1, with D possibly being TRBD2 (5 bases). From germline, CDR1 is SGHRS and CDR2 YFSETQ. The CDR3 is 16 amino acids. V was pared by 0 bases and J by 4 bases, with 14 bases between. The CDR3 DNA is TGCGCCAGCAGCTTGGTTCTGCGGGCACCATACAATGAGCAGTTCTTC. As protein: CASSLVLRAPYNEQFF.

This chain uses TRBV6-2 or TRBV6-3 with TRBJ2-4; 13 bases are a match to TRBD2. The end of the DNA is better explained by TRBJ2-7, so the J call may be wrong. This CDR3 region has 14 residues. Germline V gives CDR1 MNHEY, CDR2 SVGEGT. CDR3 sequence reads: CASSGLAGDYEQYF. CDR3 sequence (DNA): TGTGCCAGCAGTGGACTAGCGGGAGACTACGAGCAGTACTTC.

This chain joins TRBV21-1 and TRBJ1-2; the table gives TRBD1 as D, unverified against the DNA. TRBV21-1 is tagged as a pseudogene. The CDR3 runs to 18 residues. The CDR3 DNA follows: TGTGCCAGCAGCAAAAGACCCCCCGAATTGACAGGCCACTATGGCTACACCTTC. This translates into CASSKRPPELTGHYGYTF.

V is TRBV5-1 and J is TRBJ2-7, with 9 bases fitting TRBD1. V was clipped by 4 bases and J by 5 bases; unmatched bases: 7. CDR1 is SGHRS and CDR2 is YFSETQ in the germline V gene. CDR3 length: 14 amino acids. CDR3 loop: CASSPGQGCHEQYF. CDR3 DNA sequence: TGCGCCAGCAGCCCAGGACAGGGGTGCCACGAGCAGTACTTC.

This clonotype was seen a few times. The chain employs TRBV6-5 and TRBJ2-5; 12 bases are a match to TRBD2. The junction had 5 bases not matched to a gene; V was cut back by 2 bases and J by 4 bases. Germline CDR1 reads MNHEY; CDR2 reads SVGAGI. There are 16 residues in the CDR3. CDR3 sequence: CASSYPGLAGIETQYF. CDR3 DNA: TGTGCCAGCAGTTACCCTGGACTAGCGGGAATAGAGACCCAGTACTTC.